This T cell receptor (beta chain) is from a study of graft-versus-host responses after intestinal transplantation. The CDR3 consists of 15 residues. V lost 0 bases and J lost 2, with 12 bases in between. The germline V gene encodes CDR1 SGHNT and CDR2 YYREEE (reference sequence). Generated by immunoSEQ multiplex PCR, the TCRdb table keeps only in-frame clones and is missing some. There are 57,000 or so clones in the sample; under 95% occur only once, and approximately 2.9% lies in the top ten. The chain carries TRBV5-4 and TRBJ2-7; weak D call: TRBD2 (7 bases). The sample was PBMCs, taken almost 120 days after intestinal transplantation. The receptor's source is a human patient who received an intestinal transplant, so some T cells may come from the graft donor. The CDR3 bases are TGTGCCAGCAGCTTGGGGAGGGGGGGCGCCTACGAGCAGTACTTC. It encodes CASSLGRGGAYEQYF.